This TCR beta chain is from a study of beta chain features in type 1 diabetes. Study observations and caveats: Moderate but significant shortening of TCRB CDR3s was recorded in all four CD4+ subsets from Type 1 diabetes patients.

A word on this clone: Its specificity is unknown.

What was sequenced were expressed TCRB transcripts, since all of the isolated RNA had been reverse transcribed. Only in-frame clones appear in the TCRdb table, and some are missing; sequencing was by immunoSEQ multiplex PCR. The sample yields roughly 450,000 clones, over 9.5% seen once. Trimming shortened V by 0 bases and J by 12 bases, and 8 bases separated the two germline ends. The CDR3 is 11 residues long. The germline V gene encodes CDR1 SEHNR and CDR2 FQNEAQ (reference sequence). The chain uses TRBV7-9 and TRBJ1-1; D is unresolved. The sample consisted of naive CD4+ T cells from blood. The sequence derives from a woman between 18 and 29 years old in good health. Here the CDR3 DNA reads TGTGCCAGCAGCTTAGCCGGGATGTCTTTCTTT. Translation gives CASSLAGMSFF.